Sequencing of this T cell receptor beta chain was carried out in a study of identical twins. Study results and limitations: Analyses of zero insertions could be partly confounded by invariant MAIT and iNKT cells. It was out-of-frame TCR alpha sharing in monozygotic twins that models underestimated.

Worth noting for this clonotype: Its specificity is not known.

The CDR3 is 15 residues long. Trimming took 5 bases from V and 4 from J, leaving 18 bases between them. Template switching (which added a universal primer site) was used, and cDNA carried unique molecular identifiers. From the 5' RACE reads, TCRdb called clonotypes with MiXCR, one entry per CDR3 protein. The data show under 250,000 distinct CDR3 sequences, with approximately 6.8% seen just once and approximately 5.4% held by the top ten. The sample was also reused in another study, on yellow fever vaccine responses in identical twins.

The TCR originated in a young woman in good health. The source material was CD8+ T cells sorted from blood. The chain is built from TRBV12-3 or TRBV12-4 and TRBJ2-7; the D is unclear. The CDR3 sequence is CASSPRAGREYEQYF. The CDR3, as DNA: TGTGCCAGCAGTCCCCGGGCAGGTAGGGAATACGAGCAGTACTTC.